The 7 T cell receptor beta chains below come from one sample, sequenced in a study of T cell clonality in common variable immunodeficiency. The repertoire was sequenced with immunoSEQ multiplex PCR; TCRdb's copy has only in-frame clones and lacks some. The sample includes about 35,000 clones, none of them occurring once. The sequenced material came from peripheral blood mononuclear cells. The source is a person between 18 and 75 years old in good health.

This clone was picked up many times. Read sequence stops 3 residues before the CDR3 end, and the germline J gene provides the missing end. The chain uses TRBV30 and TRBJ1-5; D call uncertain. This CDR3 is built from 13 residues. From germline, CDR1 is GTSNPN and CDR2 SVGIG (reference sequence). V was shortened by 2 bases and J by 7 bases, with 12 bases between the two germline ends. The CDR3 here is CAWSPGVGQPQHF. The DNA read from the CDR3 is TGTGCCTGGAGTCCCGGGGTGGGGCAGCCC. The full variable domain, with the rest looked up from reference TRBV30 and TRBJ1-5, is SQTIHQWPATLVQPVGSPLSLECTVEGTSNPNLYWYRQAAGRGLQLLFYSVGIGQISSEVPQNLSASRPQDRQFILSSKKLLLSDSGFYLCAWSPGVGQPQHFGDGTRLSIL.

The sample holds many counts of this clone. The read terminates 3 residues ahead of where the CDR3 ends, so the germline J gene completes it. The chain couples TRBV14 to TRBJ2-1, with a possible D match to TRBD2 (5 bases). The CDR3 extends over 15 amino acids. Germline assignment: CDR1 SGHDN and CDR2 FVKESK. The V and J ends lost 0 bases and 6 bases respectively, with 12 bases between them. CDR3 residues: CASSQDLERSNEQFF. CDR3 DNA (partial): TGTGCCAGCAGCCAAGATCTGGAGCGGTCCAATGAG.

About this clone: A much larger clone is a single base away; this may be a read error. The part of the CDR3 DNA that was read is TGTGCCAGCAGTGTAGGTGGAACAGTAAATCAGCCG. Protein: CASSVGGTVNQP. Given in full, the CDR3 is CASSVGGTVNQPQYF. The chain joins TRBV6-1 to TRBJ2-3; D unresolved. The read halts 3 residues ahead of the CDR3 end, with the missing end drawn from the germline J gene. Germline values: CDR1 MNHNS, CDR2 SASEGT. CDR3 length equals 15 residues.

This clone was seen only a few times. Coverage ceases 3 residues before the CDR3 finishes, and the germline J gene fills in the end. The V and J genes are TRBV13 and TRBJ1-2; 8 bases fit TRBD1. The CDR3 loop spans 15 amino acids. Germline V gene lookup returns CDR1 PRHDT and CDR2 FYEKMQ (reference sequence). Unmatched junction bases numbered 8, after V lost 5 bases and J lost 3 bases. The sequenced part of the CDR3 DNA is TGTGCCAGCAGCACCGGGGACAGGACCGACTATGGC. It translates to CASSTGDRTDYG. The CDR3 in its entirety is CASSTGDRTDYGYTF.

This clone was recorded many times. The read ends 3 residues before the CDR3 terminus; that terminus is restored from the germline J gene. The chain uses TRBV19 and TRBJ2-3; 7 nucleotides line up with TRBD1. With 7 bases clipped from V and 0 bases from J, the junction kept 7 bases outside the gene matches. CDR3 length: 15 amino acids. Germline CDR1 and CDR2: LNHDA and SQIVND (reference sequence). The sequenced CDR3 bases are TGTGCCAGTACAGACAGGGCCACTAGCACAGATACG. It encodes CASTDRATSTDT. In full, the CDR3 is CASTDRATSTDTQYF.

The sample holds many counts of this clone. The read terminates 3 residues before the CDR3 end, so the remaining end is supplied by the germline J gene. This chain connects TRBV29-1 to TRBJ2-1, with 8 bases aligning to TRBD2. This CDR3 comprises 12 residues. Trimming removed 6 bases from V and 6 bases from J; junction bases left unmatched: 4. Germline values: CDR1 SQVTM, CDR2 ANQGSEA. The covered CDR3 bases are TGCAGCGTGATAGCGGGGTTCAATGAG. Translating it yields CSVIAGFNE. The whole CDR3 sequence reads CSVIAGFNEQFF.

This clone was seen at least ten times. The read finishes 3 residues shy of the CDR3 end, and the germline J gene is used to complete it. The chain links TRBV4-1 to TRBJ2-5; 12 bases line up with TRBD2. V shed 2 bases and J 5 bases; nucleotides not matched to a gene: 6. Germline CDR1 reads MGHRA; CDR2 reads YSYEKL. The CDR3 is 16 residues long. Partial CDR3 DNA: TGCGCCAGCAGCCAACCCGGACTAGCGGGACACGAGACC. It codes for CASSQPGLAGHET. The complete CDR3 reads CASSQPGLAGHETQYF.